The clone carrying this T cell receptor (beta chain) was counted many times. The TCR beta CDR3 regions underwent amplification using RNA transcripts as the source. The HTBI primer set was used in a first-round RT-PCR of the TCR CDR3. In TCRdb, the multiplex PCR reads were re-called with MiXCR into one record per CDR3 protein. Of under 300,000 distinct CDR3 sequences in the sample, less than 30% are singletons; the top ten hold approximately 25%. This sample is drawn from a study of T cells in Graves' hyperthyroidism and ophthalmopathy. Trimming took off 3 bases at V and 4 bases at J, with 6 bases between the two ends. Germline assignment: CDR1 SNHLY and CDR2 FYNNEI. The CDR3 sequence is 12 residues long.

The chain has TRBV2 and TRBJ1-1, with D uncertain. The specimen was blood. The sequence derives from a man aged 35 to 55 with Graves' hyperthyroidism that later progressed to Graves' ophthalmopathy. This CDR3 is CASSDFVTEAFF. The CDR3 DNA reads as TGTGCCAGCAGTGATTTCGTCACTGAAGCTTTCTTT.